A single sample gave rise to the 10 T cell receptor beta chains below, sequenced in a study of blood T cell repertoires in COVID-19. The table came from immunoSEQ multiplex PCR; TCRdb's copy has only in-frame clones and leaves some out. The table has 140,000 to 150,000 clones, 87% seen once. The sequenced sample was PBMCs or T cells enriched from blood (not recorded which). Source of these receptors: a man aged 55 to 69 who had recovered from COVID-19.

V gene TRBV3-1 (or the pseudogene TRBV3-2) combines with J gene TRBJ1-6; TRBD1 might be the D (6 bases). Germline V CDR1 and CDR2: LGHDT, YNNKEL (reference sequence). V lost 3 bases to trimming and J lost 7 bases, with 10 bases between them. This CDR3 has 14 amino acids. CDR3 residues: CASSHGQLNSPLHF. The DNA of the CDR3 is TGTGCCAGCAGCCACGGACAGCTGAATTCACCCCTCCACTTT.

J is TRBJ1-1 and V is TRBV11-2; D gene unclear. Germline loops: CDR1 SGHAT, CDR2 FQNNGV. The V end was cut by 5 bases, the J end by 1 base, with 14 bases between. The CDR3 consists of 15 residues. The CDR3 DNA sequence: TGTGCCAGCAGCCTACCCGGGAGGACGAACACTGAAGCTTTCTTT. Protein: CASSLPGRTNTEAFF.

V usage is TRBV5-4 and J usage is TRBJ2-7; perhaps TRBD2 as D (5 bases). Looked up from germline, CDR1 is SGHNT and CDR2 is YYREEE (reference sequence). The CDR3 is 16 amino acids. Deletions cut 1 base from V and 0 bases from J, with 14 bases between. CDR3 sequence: CASSLQEGSYSYEQYF. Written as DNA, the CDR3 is TGTGCCAGCAGCTTGCAAGAGGGATCCTACTCCTACGAGCAGTACTTC.

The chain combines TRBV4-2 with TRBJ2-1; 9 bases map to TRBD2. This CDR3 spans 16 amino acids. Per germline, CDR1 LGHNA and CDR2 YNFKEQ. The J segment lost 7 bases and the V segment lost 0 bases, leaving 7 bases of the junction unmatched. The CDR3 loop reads CASSQDLAGGRNEQFF. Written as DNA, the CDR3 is TGTGCCAGCAGCCAAGATTTGGCGGGGGGGCGGAATGAGCAGTTCTTC.

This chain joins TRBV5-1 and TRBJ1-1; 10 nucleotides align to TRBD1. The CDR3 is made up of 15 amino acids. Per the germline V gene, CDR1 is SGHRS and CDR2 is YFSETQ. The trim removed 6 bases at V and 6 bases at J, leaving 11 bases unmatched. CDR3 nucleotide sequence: TGCGCCAGCACCCCCAGGACAGGGGGAGGGTCTGAAGCTTTCTTT. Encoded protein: CASTPRTGGGSEAFF.

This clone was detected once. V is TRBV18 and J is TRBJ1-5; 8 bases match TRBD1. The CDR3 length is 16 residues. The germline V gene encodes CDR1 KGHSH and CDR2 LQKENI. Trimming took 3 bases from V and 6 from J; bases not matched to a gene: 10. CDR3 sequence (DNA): TGTGCCAGCTCACCCGGACAGGGTGTGGTGGGTCAGCCCCAGCATTTT. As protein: CASSPGQGVVGQPQHF.

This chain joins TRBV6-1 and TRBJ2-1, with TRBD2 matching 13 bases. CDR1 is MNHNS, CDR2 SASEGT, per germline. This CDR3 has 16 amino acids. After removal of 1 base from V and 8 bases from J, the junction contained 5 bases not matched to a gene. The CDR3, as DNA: TGTGCCAGCAGTGAAGTACTAGCGGGGGGGCGGGATGAGCAGTTCTTC. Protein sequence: CASSEVLAGGRDEQFF.

The CDR3 coding sequence is TGTGCCAGCCGACAGAGACCCAACAGCAATCAGCCCCAGCATTTT. It yields the protein CASRQRPNSNQPQHF. This chain joins TRBV6-4 and TRBJ1-5, with D possibly being TRBD1 (5 bases). Germline V gives CDR1 MRHNA, CDR2 SNTAGT. The germline V and J ends were trimmed by 8 bases and 1 base, with 15 bases remaining between them. The CDR3 has 15 residues.

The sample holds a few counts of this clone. The CDR3 here is CASSLTGRNTEAFF. The DNA for the CDR3 is TGTGCCAGCAGCTTAACGGGAAGAAACACTGAAGCTTTCTTT. The V call is TRBV5-4, the J call TRBJ1-1; D is ambiguous. The CDR3 consists of 14 residues. V was shortened by 2 bases and J by 2 bases, with 10 bases between the two germline ends. In germline, CDR1 is SGHNT, CDR2 YYREEE (reference sequence).

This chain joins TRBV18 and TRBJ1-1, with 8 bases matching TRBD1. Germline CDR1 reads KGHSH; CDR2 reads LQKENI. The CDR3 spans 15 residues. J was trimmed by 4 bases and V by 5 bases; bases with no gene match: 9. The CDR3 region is CASSGLQGESTEAFF. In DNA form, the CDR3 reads TGTGCCAGCTCAGGCTTACAGGGGGAGAGCACTGAAGCTTTCTTT.